One sample yielded the 16 T cell receptor beta chains listed below, sequenced in a study of blood T cell repertoires in COVID-19. Data came from immunoSEQ multiplex PCR; TCRdb stores just in-frame clones and leaves some out. The data contain approximately 250,000 clones, more than 75% of them singletons. Sequenced input: peripheral blood. These receptors originate from a man in his forties with active or convalescent COVID-19.

This chain links TRBV25-1 with TRBJ2-6; perhaps TRBD2 as D (6 bases). Germline values: CDR1 MGHDK, CDR2 SYGVNS. V lost 3 bases, J lost 3 bases, and 15 bases lay in between. This CDR3 spans 17 amino acids. The CDR3, as DNA: TGTGCCAGCAGTGATGGTTCGGGGGTGGATGGGGCCAACGTCCTGACTTTC. The encoded protein is CASSDGSGVDGANVLTF.

In its sample, this clone was seen a few times. Here the CDR3 DNA reads TGTGCCAGCAGCCAAGATCTGGCTAGCGGGGGAGATTCTGGGCAGTTCTTC. Residues: CASSQDLASGGDSGQFF. The rearrangement links TRBV3-1 (or the pseudogene TRBV3-2) to TRBJ2-1; 10 bases are shared with TRBD2. From germline, CDR1 is LGHDT and CDR2 YNNKEL (reference sequence). V shed 0 bases, J shed 12 bases, and the junction held 14 bases outside the gene matches. CDR3 length equals 17 residues.

The chain joins TRBV15 to TRBJ2-7; possibly TRBD1 for D (5 bases). Germline loops: CDR1 LNHNV, CDR2 YYDKDF (reference sequence). The CDR3 is 14 amino acids. The V end lost 6 bases, the J end lost 5 bases, and 17 bases lay between the germline ends. The CDR3 DNA sequence: TGTGCCACCAGTCAAGCGACGACAGAACACGAGCAGTACTTC. Amino acid sequence: CATSQATTEHEQYF.

The chain joins TRBV19 to TRBJ2-5, with 7 bases identical to TRBD2. CDR1 is LNHDA, CDR2 SQIVND, per germline (reference sequence). This CDR3 has 15 amino acids. Trimming removed 5 bases from V and 4 bases from J; junction bases left unmatched: 10. The chain's CDR3 is CASSPRRGSLETQYF. The DNA of the CDR3 is TGTGCCAGTAGTCCCCGGCGGGGGTCGTTAGAGACCCAGTACTTC.

The rearrangement joins TRBV6-4 to TRBJ1-4; the D gene is possibly TRBD1 (5 bases). Per germline, CDR1 MRHNA and CDR2 SNTAGT. CDR3 length equals 13 residues. The V gene lost 9 bases and the J gene lost 4 bases, with 12 bases spanning the gap. The CDR3 loop reads CARIGVDNEKLFF. The CDR3 DNA reads as TGTGCCAGGATAGGGGTAGATAATGAAAAACTGTTTTTT.

This chain uses TRBV29-1 with TRBJ1-1; D ambiguous. This CDR3 has 13 amino acids. The V gene lost 4 bases and the J gene lost 0 bases, with 9 bases spanning the gap. The germline V gene has CDR1 SQVTM and CDR2 ANQGSEA. The CDR3 sequence: CSVGLSMNTEAFF. In DNA form, the CDR3 reads TGCAGCGTTGGTCTATCTATGAACACTGAAGCTTTCTTT.

The J gene is TRBJ1-5, the V gene TRBV2; D gene uncertain. V was cut by 8 bases and J by 4 bases, with 18 bases left in between. The CDR3 contains 15 residues. The germline CDR1 and CDR2 sequences are SNHLY and FYNNEI. The CDR3 DNA reads TGTGCCAGCCTGGGAGACGTAGCGGGAAATCAGCCCCAGCATTTT. Protein product: CASLGDVAGNQPQHF.

Only a few counts were recorded for this clone. V usage is TRBV2 and J usage is TRBJ2-1, with TRBD2 identical over 9 bases. The CDR3 consists of 14 residues. The germline gives CDR1 SNHLY, CDR2 FYNNEI. Trimming at V came to 9 bases and at J to 3 bases, leaving 6 bases not matched to a gene. The CDR3 region is CARLSREGYNEQFF. The CDR3, as DNA: TGTGCCAGACTATCGCGGGAGGGCTACAATGAGCAGTTCTTC.

A word on this clone: The same CDR3 arises from other DNA sequences in this sample as well. J is TRBJ2-2 and V is TRBV4-2, with D tentatively TRBD2 (6 bases). Trimming pared 1 base from V and 0 bases from J, leaving 12 bases between. The germline CDR1 and CDR2 sequences are LGHNA and YNFKEQ. The CDR3 runs 17 residues. DNA for the CDR3: TGTGCCAGCAGCCAAGCCCACGGGAGAGCGAACACCGGGGAGCTGTTTTTT. Encoded protein: CASSQAHGRANTGELFF.

The chain links TRBV30 to TRBJ1-5; 8 nucleotides line up with TRBD1. After removal of 2 bases from V and 7 bases from J, the junction contained 16 bases not matched to a gene. The CDR3 runs 17 residues. Germline V gene lookup returns CDR1 GTSNPN and CDR2 SVGIG (reference sequence). The CDR3 nucleotides are TGTGCCTGGAGTCCACCGGGCGGACAGGGCGGACGGCAGCCCCAGCATTTT. This codes for CAWSPPGGQGGRQPQHF.

The chain uses TRBV7-9 and TRBJ1-1, with TRBD1 as a possible D gene (5 bases). This CDR3 contains 15 residues. V was shortened by 5 bases and J by 0 bases, with 13 bases between the two germline ends. Germline lookup yields CDR1 SEHNR and CDR2 FQNEAQ (reference sequence). The CDR3 bases are TGTGCCAGCAGCGAAGGGGCCAGGATGAACACTGAAGCTTTCTTT. This gives the protein CASSEGARMNTEAFF.

The V call is TRBV6-5, the J call TRBJ2-5; D gene uncertain. CDR1 and CDR2 (germline): MNHEY, SVGAGI. The CDR3 totals 11 residues. The ends were cut back, 5 bases at V and 7 bases at J, with 8 bases in the middle. CDR3 bases: TGTGCCAGCAGTCTCCGCGGGACCCAGTACTTC. Translated, it gives CASSLRGTQYF.

The rearrangement links TRBV5-1 to TRBJ2-3, with a possible D match to TRBD2 (5 bases). V lost 4 bases and J 3 bases, leaving 15 bases between the germline ends. Germline CDR1 SGHRS, CDR2 YFSETQ. The CDR3 has 15 residues. CDR3 amino acids: CASSPLAGRTDTQYF. In nucleotides, the CDR3 is TGCGCCAGCAGCCCCTTGGCGGGTCGAACAGATACGCAGTATTTT.

The chain links TRBV4-1 to TRBJ1-1; D not resolved. The germline CDR1 and CDR2 sequences are MGHRA and YSYEKL. This CDR3 is 14 amino acids long. V shed 2 bases and J shed 1 base, with 8 bases lying between them. CDR3 protein: CASSQLRANTEAFF. As DNA, the CDR3 is TGCGCCAGCAGCCAATTACGAGCGAACACTGAAGCTTTCTTT.

This sequence joins TRBV7-9 and TRBJ2-7; D gene uncertain. The CDR3 runs 13 residues. Germline assignment: CDR1 SEHNR and CDR2 FQNEAQ (reference sequence). The ends were cut back, 5 bases at V and 3 bases at J, with 11 bases in the middle. CDR3 nucleotide sequence: TGTGCCAGCAGCCCGGTCGACTTCTACGAGCAGTACTTC. Protein product: CASSPVDFYEQYF.

As regards this clone: Other DNA sequences in this sample translate to the same CDR3. The chain couples TRBV2 to TRBJ2-2; TRBD2 matches 9 bases. The CDR3 has 18 residues. Germline V gene lookup returns CDR1 SNHLY and CDR2 FYNNEI. The junction had 8 bases not matched to a gene; V was cut back by 3 bases and J by 0 bases. CDR3 residues: CASSDSLAGLTNTGELFF. CDR3 in DNA: TGTGCCAGCAGTGACAGTCTAGCGGGGTTAACGAACACCGGGGAGCTGTTTTTT.